This entry lists 5 T cell receptor beta chains sequenced from one sample in a study of PD-L1 blockade in urothelial cancer (dated by TCRdb to 2016 to 2017). The library was built by means of the immunoSEQ multiplex PCR assay. Drawn from immuneACCESS, this table holds only the in-frame rearrangements with V and J called that TCRdb kept. Clones are partly lost; checked studies trace under half to an unresolved V gene and leave the rest unexplained. The table for this sample lists about 130,000 clones; 86% of them were counted only once. Jointly, the top ten make up 2.4% of the sample. Per the publication, the time point label means: peripheral blood 6 weeks after treatment start. The starting material was PBMCs, obtained around atezolizumab (anti-PD-L1) treatment. The receptors were gathered from a man aged 45-65 years with urothelial cancer.

The rearrangement uses TRBV7-2 and TRBJ2-3; 11 bases map to TRBD2. The germline gives CDR1 SGHTA, CDR2 FQGNSA. The CDR3 is made up of 19 amino acids. V shed 0 bases and J 1 base; nucleotides not matched to a gene: 9. CDR3 DNA: TGTGCCAGCAGCTTAGCGCAGGCTAGCGGGAGGTATGGCACAGATACGCAGTATTTT. Protein sequence: CASSLAQASGRYGTDTQYF.

This sequence joins TRBV19 and TRBJ1-1; 8 nucleotides match TRBD1. In germline, CDR1 is LNHDA, CDR2 SQIVND (reference sequence). With V trimmed by 4 bases and J by 2 bases, 6 bases remained unmatched. The CDR3 covers 15 residues. Written as DNA, the CDR3 is TGTGCCAGTAGTAGGGAACAGGGGGGAAACACTGAAGCTTTCTTT. As protein: CASSREQGGNTEAFF.

The chain links TRBV11-2 to TRBJ1-6; TRBD1 is a possible D gene (6 bases). CDR1 and CDR2 from the germline V gene are SGHAT and FQNNGV. The CDR3 is 17 amino acids. Trimming removed 0 bases at V and 9 bases at J, with 18 bases between. For the CDR3, the DNA is TGTGCCAGCAGCTTAGACCCCTACAGGGTTTGGGGTTCACCCCTCCACTTT. Encoded protein: CASSLDPYRVWGSPLHF.

This clone was seen just once. V usage is TRBV6-5 and J usage is TRBJ1-1; 10 bases align to TRBD1. The CDR3 runs 15 residues. Trimming at V came to 4 bases and at J to 1 base, leaving 3 bases not matched to a gene. The germline V gene has CDR1 MNHEY and CDR2 SVGAGI. CDR3 sequence: CASSWGDRGNTEAFF. The CDR3 nucleotides read TGTGCCAGCAGTTGGGGGGACAGGGGGAACACTGAAGCTTTCTTT.

The rearrangement uses TRBV19 and TRBJ1-3, with a weak D call TRBD1 (5 bases). Germline lookup yields CDR1 LNHDA and CDR2 SQIVND (reference sequence). CDR3 size: 13 residues. V dropped 7 bases and J dropped 4 bases, with 11 bases sitting between them. The CDR3 DNA sequence: TGTGCCAGTATCGGGGGACTCGGAAACACCATATATTTT. Translated, it gives CASIGGLGNTIYF.